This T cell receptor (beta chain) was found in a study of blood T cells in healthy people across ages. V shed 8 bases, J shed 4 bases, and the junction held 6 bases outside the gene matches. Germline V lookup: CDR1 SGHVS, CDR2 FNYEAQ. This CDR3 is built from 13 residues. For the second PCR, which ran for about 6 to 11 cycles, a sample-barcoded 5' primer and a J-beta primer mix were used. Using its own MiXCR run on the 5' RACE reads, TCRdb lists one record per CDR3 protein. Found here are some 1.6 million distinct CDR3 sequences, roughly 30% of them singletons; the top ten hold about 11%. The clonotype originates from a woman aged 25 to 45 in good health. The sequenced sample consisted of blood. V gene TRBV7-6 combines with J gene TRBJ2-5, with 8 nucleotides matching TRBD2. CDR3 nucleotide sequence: TGTGCCAGCGGGTCTAGCGGGCTAGAGACCCAGTACTTC. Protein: CASGSSGLETQYF.